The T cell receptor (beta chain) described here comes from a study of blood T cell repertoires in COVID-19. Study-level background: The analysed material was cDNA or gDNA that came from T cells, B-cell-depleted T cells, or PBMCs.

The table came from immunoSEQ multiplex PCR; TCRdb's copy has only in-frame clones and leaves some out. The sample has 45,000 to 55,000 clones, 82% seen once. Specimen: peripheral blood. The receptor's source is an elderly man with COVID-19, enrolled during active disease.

The DNA of the CDR3 is TGTGCCAGCAGTCCCTATTCAGGGGCTAACTATGGCTACACCTTC. Its translation: CASSPYSGANYGYTF. The chain joins TRBV27 to TRBJ1-2; tentatively, D is TRBD1 (6 bases). The CDR3 loop spans 15 amino acids. Deletions cut 5 bases from V and 0 bases from J, with 13 bases between. The germline V gene encodes CDR1 MNHEY and CDR2 SMNVEV (reference sequence).